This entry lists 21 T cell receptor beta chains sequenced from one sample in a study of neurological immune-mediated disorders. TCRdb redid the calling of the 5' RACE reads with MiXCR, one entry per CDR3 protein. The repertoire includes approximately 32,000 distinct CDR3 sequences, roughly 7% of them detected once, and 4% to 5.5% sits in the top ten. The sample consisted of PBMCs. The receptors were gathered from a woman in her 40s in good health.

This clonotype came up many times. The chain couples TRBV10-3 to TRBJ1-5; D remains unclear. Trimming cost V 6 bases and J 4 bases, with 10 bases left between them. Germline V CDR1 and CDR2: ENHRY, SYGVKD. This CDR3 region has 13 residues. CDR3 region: CAIRERENQPQHF. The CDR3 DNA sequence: TGTGCCATCAGGGAACGTGAAAATCAGCCCCAGCATTTT.

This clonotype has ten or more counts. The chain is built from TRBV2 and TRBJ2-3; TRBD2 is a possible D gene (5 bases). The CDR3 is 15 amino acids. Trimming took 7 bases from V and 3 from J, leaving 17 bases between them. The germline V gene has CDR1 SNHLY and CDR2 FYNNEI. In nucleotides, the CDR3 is TGTGCCAGCAAGAGTTCCTGGCGGACTACAGATACGCAGTATTTT. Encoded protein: CASKSSWRTTDTQYF.

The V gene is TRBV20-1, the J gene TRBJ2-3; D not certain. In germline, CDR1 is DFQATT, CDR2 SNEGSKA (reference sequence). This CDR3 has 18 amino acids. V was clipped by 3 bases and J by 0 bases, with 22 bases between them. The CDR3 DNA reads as TGCAGTGCTAGGAAATTTCGGACGGGCGGCCTAAGCACAGATACGCAGTATTTT. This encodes CSARKFRTGGLSTDTQYF.

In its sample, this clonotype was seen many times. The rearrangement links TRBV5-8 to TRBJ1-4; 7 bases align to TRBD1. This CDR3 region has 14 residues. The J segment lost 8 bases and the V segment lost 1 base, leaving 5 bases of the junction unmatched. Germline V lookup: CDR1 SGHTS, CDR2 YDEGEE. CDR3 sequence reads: CASSLPGGEEKLFF. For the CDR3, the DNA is TGTGCCAGCAGCTTGCCAGGGGGTGAGGAAAAACTGTTTTTT. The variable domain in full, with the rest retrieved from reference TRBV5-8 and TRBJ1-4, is EAGVTQSPTHLIKTRGQQATLRCSPISGHTSVYWYQQALGLGLQFLLWYDEGEERNRGNFPPRFSGRQFPNYSSELNVNALELEDSALYLCASSLPGGEEKLFFGSGTQLSVL.

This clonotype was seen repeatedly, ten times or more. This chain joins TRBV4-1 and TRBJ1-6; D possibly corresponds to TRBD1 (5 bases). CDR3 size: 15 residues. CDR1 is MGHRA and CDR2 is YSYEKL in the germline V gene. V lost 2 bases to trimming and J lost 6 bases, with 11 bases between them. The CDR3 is CASSQPTGRNSPLHF. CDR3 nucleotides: TGCGCCAGCAGCCAACCTACAGGCCGTAATTCACCCCTCCACTTT.

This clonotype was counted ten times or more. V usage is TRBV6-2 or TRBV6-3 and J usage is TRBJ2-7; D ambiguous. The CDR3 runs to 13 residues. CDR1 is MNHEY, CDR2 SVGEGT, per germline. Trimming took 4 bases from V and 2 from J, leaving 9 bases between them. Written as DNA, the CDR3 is TGTGCCAGCAGTTGGGGTTGGGCCTACGAGCAGTACTTC. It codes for CASSWGWAYEQYF.

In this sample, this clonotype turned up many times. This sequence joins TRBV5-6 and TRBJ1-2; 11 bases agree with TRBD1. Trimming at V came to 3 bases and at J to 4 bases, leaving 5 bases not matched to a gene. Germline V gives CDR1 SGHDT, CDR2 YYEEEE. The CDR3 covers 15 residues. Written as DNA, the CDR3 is TGTGCCAGCAGCTCCCGGGACAGGGGGGTCTATGGCTACACCTTC. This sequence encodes CASSSRDRGVYGYTF.

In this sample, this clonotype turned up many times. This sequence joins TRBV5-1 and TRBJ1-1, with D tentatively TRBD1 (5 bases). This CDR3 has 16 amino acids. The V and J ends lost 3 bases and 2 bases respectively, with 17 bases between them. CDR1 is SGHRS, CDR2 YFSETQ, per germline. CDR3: CASSSGGGARNTEAFF. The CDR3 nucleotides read TGCGCCAGCAGCTCCGGTGGAGGGGCAAGAAACACTGAAGCTTTCTTT.

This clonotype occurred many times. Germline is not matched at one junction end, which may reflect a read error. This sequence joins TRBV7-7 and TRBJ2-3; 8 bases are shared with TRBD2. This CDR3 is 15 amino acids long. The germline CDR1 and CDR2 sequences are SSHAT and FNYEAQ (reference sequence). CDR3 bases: TGTGCTAGCAGCTTACGGGGGGGTGACACAGATACGCAGTATTTT. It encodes CASSLRGGDTDTQYF.

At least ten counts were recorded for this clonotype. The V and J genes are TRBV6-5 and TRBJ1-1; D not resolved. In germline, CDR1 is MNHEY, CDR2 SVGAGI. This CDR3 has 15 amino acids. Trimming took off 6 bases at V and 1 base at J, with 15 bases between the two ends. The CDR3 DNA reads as TGTGCCAGCAGGCGGCCCGGGCAGGCGAACACTGAAGCTTTCTTT. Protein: CASRRPGQANTEAFF.

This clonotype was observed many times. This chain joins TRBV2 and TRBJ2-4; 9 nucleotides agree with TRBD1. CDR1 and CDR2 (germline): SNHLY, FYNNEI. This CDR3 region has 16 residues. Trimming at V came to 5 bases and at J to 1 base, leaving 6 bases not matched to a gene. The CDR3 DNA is TGTGCCAGCAGTTCCGGGACAGGGAAGGCCAAAAACATTCAGTACTTC. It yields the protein CASSSGTGKAKNIQYF. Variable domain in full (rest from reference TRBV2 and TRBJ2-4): EPEVTQTPSHQVTQMGQEVILRCVPISNHLYFYWYRQILGQKVEFLVSFYNNEISEKSEIFDDQFSVERPDGSNFTLKIRSTKLEDSAMYFCASSSGTGKAKNIQYFGAGTRLSVL.

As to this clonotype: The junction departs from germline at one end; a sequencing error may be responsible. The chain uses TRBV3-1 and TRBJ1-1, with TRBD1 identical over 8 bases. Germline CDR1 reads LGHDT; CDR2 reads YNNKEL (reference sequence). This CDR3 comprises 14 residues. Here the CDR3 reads CASSYRGIDTEALF. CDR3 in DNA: TGTGCCAGCAGCTACAGGGGGATAGACACTGAAGCTTTATTT.

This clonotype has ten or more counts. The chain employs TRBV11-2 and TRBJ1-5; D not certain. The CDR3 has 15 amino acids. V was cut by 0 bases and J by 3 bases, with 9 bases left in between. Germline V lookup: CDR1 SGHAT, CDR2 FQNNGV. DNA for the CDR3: TGTGCCAGCAGCTTAGACCCCCGGAACAATCAGCCCCAGCATTTT. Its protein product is CASSLDPRNNQPQHF.

CDR3 protein: CASSQQGSDEQYF. CDR3 coding DNA: TGTGCCAGCAGTCAACAGGGGTCGGACGAGCAGTACTTC. The V call is TRBV27, the J call TRBJ2-7; 7 bases map to TRBD1. Per the germline V gene, CDR1 is MNHEY and CDR2 is SMNVEV (reference sequence). Unmatched junction bases numbered 6, after V lost 5 bases and J lost 5 bases. This CDR3 is 13 amino acids long.

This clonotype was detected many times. This CDR3 reads CASEDPSGANVLTF. For the CDR3, the DNA is TGTGCCAGCGAGGACCCCTCTGGGGCCAACGTCCTGACTTTC. The genes are TRBV6-1 and TRBJ2-6; D gene uncertain. Trimming left V 8 bases short and J 0 bases short, with 8 bases between. The CDR3 covers 14 residues. Germline lookup yields CDR1 MNHNS and CDR2 SASEGT.

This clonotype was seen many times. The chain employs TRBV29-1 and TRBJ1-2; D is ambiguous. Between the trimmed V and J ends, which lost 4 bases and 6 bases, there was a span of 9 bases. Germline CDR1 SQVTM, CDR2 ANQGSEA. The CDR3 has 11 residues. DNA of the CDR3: TGCAGCGTTGGCCGGATGGATGGCTACACCTTC. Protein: CSVGRMDGYTF.

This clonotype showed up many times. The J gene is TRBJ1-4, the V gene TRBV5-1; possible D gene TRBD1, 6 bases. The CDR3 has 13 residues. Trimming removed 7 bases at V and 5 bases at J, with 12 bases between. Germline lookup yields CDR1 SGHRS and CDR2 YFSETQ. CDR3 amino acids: CASGVTGNEKLFF. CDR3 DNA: TGCGCCAGCGGCGTAACAGGGAATGAAAAACTGTTTTTT.

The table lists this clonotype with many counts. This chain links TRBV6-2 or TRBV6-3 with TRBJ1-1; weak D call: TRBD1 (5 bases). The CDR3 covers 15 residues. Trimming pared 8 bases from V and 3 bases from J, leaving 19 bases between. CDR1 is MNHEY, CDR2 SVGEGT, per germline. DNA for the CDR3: TGTGCCAGCCGGGGCGGGGGAGCCGGGGACACTGAAGCTTTCTTT. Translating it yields CASRGGGAGDTEAFF.

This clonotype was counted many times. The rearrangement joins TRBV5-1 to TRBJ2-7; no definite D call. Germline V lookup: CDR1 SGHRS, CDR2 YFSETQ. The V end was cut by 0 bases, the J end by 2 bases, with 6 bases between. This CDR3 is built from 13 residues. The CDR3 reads CASSLEATYEQYF. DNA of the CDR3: TGCGCCAGCAGCTTGGAAGCCACCTACGAGCAGTACTTC.

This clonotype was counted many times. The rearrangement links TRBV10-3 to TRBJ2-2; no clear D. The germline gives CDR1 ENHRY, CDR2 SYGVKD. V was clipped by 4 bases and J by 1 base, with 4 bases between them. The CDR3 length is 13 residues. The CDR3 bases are TGTGCCATCAGTGCCCTGAACACCGGGGAGCTGTTTTTT. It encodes CAISALNTGELFF.

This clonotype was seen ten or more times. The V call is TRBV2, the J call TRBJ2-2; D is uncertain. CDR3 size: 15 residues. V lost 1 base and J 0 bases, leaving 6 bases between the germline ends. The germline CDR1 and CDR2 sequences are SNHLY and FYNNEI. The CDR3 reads CASSEGLSNTGELFF. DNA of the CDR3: TGTGCCAGCAGTGAAGGACTTTCGAACACCGGGGAGCTGTTTTTT.